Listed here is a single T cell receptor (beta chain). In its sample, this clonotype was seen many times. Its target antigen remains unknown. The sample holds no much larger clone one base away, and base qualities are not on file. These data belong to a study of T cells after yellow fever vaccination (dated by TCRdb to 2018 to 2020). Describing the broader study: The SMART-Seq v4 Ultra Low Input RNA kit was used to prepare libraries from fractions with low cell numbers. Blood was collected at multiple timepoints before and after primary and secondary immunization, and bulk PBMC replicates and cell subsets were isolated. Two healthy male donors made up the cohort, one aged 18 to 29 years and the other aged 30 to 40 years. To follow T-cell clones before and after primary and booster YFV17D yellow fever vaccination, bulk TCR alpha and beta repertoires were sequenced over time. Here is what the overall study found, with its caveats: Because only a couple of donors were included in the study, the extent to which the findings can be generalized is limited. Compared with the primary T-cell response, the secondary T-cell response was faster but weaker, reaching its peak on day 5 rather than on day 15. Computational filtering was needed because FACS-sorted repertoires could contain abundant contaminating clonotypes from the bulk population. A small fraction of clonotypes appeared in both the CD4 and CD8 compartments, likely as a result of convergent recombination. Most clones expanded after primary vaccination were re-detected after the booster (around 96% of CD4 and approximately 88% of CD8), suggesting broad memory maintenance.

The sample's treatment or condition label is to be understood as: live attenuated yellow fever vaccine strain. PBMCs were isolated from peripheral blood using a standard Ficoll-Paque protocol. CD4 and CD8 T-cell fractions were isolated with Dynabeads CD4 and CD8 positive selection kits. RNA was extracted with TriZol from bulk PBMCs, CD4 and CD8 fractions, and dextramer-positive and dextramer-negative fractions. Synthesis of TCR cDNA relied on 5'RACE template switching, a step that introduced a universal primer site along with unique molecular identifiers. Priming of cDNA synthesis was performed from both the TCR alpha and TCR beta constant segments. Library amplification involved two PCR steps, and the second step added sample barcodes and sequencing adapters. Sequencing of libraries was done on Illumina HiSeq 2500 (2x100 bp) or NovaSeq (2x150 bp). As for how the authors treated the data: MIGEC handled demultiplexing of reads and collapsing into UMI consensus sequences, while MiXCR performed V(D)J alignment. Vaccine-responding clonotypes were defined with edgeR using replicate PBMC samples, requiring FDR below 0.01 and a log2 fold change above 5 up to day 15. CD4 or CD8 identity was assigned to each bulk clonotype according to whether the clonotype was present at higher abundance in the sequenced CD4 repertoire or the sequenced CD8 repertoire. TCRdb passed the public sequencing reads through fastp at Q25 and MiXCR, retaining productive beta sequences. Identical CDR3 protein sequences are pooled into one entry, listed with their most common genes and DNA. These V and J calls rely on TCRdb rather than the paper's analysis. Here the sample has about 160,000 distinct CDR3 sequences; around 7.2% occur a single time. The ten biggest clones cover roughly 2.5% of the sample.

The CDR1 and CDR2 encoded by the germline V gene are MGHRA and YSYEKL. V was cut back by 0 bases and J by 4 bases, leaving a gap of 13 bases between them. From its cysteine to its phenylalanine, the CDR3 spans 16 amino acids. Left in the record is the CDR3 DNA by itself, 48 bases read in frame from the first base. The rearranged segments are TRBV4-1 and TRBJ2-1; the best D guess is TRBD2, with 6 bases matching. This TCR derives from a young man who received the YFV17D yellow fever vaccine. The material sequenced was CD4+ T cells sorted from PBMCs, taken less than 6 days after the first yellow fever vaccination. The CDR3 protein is CASSQERGLNYNEQFF. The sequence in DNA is TGCGCCAGCAGCCAAGAAAGAGGACTAAATTACAATGAGCAGTTCTTC.